These 4 T cell receptor beta chains were sequenced from one sample in a study of blood T cell repertoires in COVID-19. Sequencing was performed with immunoSEQ multiplex PCR; in TCRdb, only in-frame clones are kept and a portion is missing. The repertoire holds 150,000 to 200,000 clones, with approximately 85% as singletons. The sample comprised peripheral blood. These receptors all stem from a man aged 55 to 69 with active or convalescent COVID-19.

This clone was seen a handful of times. The junction shows a germline mismatch at one end, possibly a read error. CDR3 region: CASSLDRTGGVPLSF. The CDR3 DNA reads as TGCGCCAGCAGCTTGGATAGGACAGGGGGCGTCCCCCTCTCCTTC. The genes are TRBV5-1 and TRBJ1-2; 11 nucleotides agree with TRBD1. The CDR3 has 15 residues. Germline values: CDR1 SGHRS, CDR2 YFSETQ.

The gene calls are TRBV7-9 and TRBJ1-1; maybe TRBD1 (6 bases). With 10 bases removed from V and 0 bases from J, the gap between germline ends came to 21 bases. The CDR3 covers 16 residues. CDR1 is SEHNR and CDR2 is FQNEAQ in the germline V gene (reference sequence). The CDR3 region has the DNA TGTGCCAACAACTCAGCGGGGAGGGGGATGAACACTGAAGCTTTCTTT. Amino acid sequence: CANNSAGRGMNTEAFF.

This clone came up many times. The V gene is TRBV2, the J gene TRBJ2-5; 11 bases align to TRBD2. Trimming cost V 1 base and J 5 bases; bases outside gene matches: 6. This CDR3 comprises 16 residues. Germline CDR1 is SNHLY and CDR2 is FYNNEI. In DNA, the CDR3 is TGTGCCAGCAGTGAAGACACTAGCGGGAGTCGGGAGACCCAGTACTTC. It translates to CASSEDTSGSRETQYF. The variable domain in full, with the rest retrieved from reference TRBV2 and TRBJ2-5, is EPEVTQTPSHQVTQMGQEVILRCVPISNHLYFYWYRQILGQKVEFLVSFYNNEISEKSEIFDDQFSVERPDGSNFTLKIRSTKLEDSAMYFCASSEDTSGSRETQYFGPGTRLLVL.

With respect to this clone: At the DNA level, this CDR3 is encoded by other sequences in the same sample as well. This chain links TRBV5-1 with TRBJ2-1; the match to TRBD2 covers 8 bases. V dropped 0 bases and J dropped 4; count of bases not matched to a gene: 0. The V gene's germline CDR1 is SGHRS and CDR2 YFSETQ. The CDR3 length is 14 residues. The CDR3 coding sequence is TGCGCCAGCAGCTTGGGCGGGGGGTACAATGAGCAGTTCTTC. It translates to CASSLGGGYNEQFF.